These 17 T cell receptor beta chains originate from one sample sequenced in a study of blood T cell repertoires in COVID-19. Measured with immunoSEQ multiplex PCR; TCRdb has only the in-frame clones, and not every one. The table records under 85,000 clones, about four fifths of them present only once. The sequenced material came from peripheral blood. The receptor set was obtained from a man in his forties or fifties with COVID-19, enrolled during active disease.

CDR3 nucleotides: TGCAGTGTAGGGGACAATCAGCCCCAGCATTTT. Translated, it gives CSVGDNQPQHF. The chain uses TRBV20-1 and TRBJ1-5; D possibly corresponds to TRBD1 (5 bases). The V gene's germline CDR1 is DFQATT and CDR2 SNEGSKA (reference sequence). V was clipped by 7 bases and J by 3 bases, with 7 bases between them. The CDR3 length is 11 residues.

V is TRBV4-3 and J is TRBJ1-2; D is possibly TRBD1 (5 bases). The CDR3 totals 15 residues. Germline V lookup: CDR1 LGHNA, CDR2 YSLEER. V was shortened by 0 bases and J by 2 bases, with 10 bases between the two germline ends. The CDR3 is CASSQEVRGNYGYTF. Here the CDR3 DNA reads TGCGCCAGCAGCCAAGAAGTGCGGGGGAACTATGGCTACACCTTC.

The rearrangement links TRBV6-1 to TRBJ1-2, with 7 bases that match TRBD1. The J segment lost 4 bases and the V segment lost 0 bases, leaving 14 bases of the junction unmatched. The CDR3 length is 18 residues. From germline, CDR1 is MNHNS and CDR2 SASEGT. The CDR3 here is CASSEAPPETGLSYGYTF. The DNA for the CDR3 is TGTGCCAGCAGTGAAGCTCCCCCCGAGACAGGGTTAAGCTATGGCTACACCTTC.

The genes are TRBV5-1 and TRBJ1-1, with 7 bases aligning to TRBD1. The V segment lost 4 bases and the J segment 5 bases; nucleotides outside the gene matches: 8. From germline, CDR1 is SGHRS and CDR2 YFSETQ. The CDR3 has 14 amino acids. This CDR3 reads CASSATGVETEAFF. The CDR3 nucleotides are TGCGCCAGCAGCGCTACAGGGGTTGAGACTGAAGCTTTCTTT.

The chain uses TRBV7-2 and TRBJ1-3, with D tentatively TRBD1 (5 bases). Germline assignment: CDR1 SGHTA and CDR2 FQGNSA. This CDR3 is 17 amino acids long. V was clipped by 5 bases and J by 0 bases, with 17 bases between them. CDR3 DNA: TGTGCCAGCAGCCAAGAGGTGGGGGGGGTCTCTGGAAACACCATATATTTT. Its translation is CASSQEVGGVSGNTIYF. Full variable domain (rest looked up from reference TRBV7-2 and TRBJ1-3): GAGVSQSPSNKVTEKGKDVELRCDPISGHTALYWYRQSLGQGLEFLIYFQGNSAPDKSGLPSDRFSAERTGGSVSTLTIQRTQQEDSAVYLCASSQEVGGVSGNTIYFGEGSWLTVV.

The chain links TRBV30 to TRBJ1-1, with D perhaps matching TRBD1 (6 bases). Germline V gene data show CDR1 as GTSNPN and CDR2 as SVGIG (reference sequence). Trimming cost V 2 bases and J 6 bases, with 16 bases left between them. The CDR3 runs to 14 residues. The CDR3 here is CAWSRGQERAEAFF. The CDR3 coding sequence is TGTGCCTGGAGTCGGGGACAAGAACGGGCTGAAGCTTTCTTT.

The CDR3 protein is CASSQDTGSSYNEQFF. The CDR3 DNA reads TGCGCCAGCAGCCAGGATACGGGGAGCTCCTACAATGAGCAGTTCTTC. This chain links TRBV4-3 with TRBJ2-1; a possible D gene is TRBD2 (5 bases). The CDR3 is made up of 16 amino acids. Germline CDR1 and CDR2: LGHNA and YSLEER. Trimming took 3 bases from V and 0 from J, leaving 12 bases between them.

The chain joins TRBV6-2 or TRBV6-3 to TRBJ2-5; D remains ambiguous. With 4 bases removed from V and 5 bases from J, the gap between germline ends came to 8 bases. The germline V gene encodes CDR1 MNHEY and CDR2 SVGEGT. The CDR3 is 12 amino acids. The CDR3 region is CASSLRVETQYF. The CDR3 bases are TGTGCCAGCAGTTTACGGGTGGAGACCCAGTACTTC.

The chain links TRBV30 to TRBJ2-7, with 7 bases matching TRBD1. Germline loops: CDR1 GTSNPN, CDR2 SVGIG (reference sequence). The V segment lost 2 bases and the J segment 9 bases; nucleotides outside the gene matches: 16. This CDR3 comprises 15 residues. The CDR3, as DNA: TGTGCCTGGAGTAACGAGGGGGCCGCCCTTGAGGGGCAGTACTTC. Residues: CAWSNEGAALEGQYF.

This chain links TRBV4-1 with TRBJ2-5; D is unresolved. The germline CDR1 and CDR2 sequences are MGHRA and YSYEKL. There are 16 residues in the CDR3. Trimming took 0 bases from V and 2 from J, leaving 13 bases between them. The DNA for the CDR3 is TGCGCCAGCAGCCAAGAGAGGCCAGAGTTTCAAGAGACCCAGTACTTC. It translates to CASSQERPEFQETQYF.

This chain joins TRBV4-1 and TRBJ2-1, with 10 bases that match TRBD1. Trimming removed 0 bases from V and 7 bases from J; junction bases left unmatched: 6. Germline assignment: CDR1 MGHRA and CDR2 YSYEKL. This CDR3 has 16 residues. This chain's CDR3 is CASSQEPGQGKNEQFF. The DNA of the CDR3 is TGCGCCAGCAGCCAAGAGCCGGGACAGGGGAAAAATGAGCAGTTCTTC.

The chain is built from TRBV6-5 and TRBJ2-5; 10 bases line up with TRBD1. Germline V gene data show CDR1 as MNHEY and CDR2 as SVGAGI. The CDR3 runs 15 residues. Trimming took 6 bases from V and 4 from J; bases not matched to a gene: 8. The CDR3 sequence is CASRSRQGAGETQYF. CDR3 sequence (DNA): TGTGCCAGCAGATCAAGACAGGGGGCGGGAGAGACCCAGTACTTC.

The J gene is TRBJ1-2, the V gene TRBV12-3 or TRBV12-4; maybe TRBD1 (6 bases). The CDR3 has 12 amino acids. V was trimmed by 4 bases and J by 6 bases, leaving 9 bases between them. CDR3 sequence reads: CASSYRVNGYTF. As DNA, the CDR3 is TGTGCCAGCAGTTACAGGGTCAATGGCTACACCTTC.

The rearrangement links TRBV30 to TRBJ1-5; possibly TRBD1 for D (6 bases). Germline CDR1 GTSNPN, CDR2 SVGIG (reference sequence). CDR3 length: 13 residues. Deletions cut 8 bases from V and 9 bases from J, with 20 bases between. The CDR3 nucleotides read TGTGCCCAGGGGACCGGCGGGTCGGGGCCCCAGCATTTT. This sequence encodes CAQGTGGSGPQHF.

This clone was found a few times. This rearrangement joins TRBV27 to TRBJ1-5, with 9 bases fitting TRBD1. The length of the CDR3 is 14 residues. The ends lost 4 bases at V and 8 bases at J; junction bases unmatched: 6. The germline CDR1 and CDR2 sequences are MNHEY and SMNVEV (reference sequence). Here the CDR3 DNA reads TGTGCCAGCAGTTCGGGGACAGGGATGAAGCCCCAGCATTTT. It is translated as CASSSGTGMKPQHF.

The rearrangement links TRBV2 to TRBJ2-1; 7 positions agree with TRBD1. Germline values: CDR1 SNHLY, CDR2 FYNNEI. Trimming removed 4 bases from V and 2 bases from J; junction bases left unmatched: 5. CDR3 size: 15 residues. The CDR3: CASSADRAPYNEQFF. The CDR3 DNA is TGTGCCAGCAGTGCAGACAGGGCTCCCTACAATGAGCAGTTCTTC.

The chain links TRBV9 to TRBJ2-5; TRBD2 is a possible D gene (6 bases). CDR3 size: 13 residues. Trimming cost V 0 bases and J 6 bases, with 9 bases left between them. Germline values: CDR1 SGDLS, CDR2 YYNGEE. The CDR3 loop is CASSVGRDQTQYF. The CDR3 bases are TGTGCCAGCAGCGTAGGGAGGGACCAGACCCAGTACTTC.